One and the same sample provided the 13 T cell receptor beta chains below, sequenced in a study of post-analysis software for immune sequencing data (dated by TCRdb to the mid-2010s). The study at large found these results: Significantly higher frequencies in patients than in controls were found for roughly 5 TRBV segments, including TRBV5-6, TRBV5-1 and TRBV20-1.

The library came from PCR. These reads were obtained on an Illumina HiSeq 2500. To reduce PCR and sequencing biases, unique molecular identifiers were incorporated into the TCR beta cDNA libraries. Using fastp at Q25 and MiXCR, TCRdb reprocessed the public reads and kept productive beta chains. CDR3 protein sequences are deduplicated, and each keeps its most common genes and DNA. This sample gives around 400,000 distinct CDR3 sequences in total; about a third of them show up just once. The ten largest clonotypes hold roughly 12% of the sample. What these receptors recognize is not known. The source material was blood. All receptors derive from a girl aged 5-17 years with multiple sclerosis.

The V gene is TRBV20-1, the J gene TRBJ1-1, with D possibly being TRBD1 (5 bases). CDR1 is DFQATT and CDR2 is SNEGSKA in the germline V gene (reference sequence). The CDR3 spans 16 residues. V was shortened by 5 bases and J by 5 bases, with 24 bases between the two germline ends. The DNA of the CDR3 is TGCAGTGCTCGGGACCCGACCGGGCCCCTGGGGACTGAAGCTTTCTTT. Protein: CSARDPTGPLGTEAFF.

This chain links TRBV2 with TRBJ2-4; 10 bases match TRBD1. Germline assignment: CDR1 SNHLY and CDR2 FYNNEI. V dropped 6 bases and J dropped 7; count of bases not matched to a gene: 6. The CDR3 has 14 residues. CDR3 sequence (DNA): TGTGCCAGCAGAGCGGACAGGGGGAGGAACATTCAGTACTTC. It translates to CASRADRGRNIQYF. The entire variable domain, with the rest obtained from reference TRBV2 and TRBJ2-4, is as follows: EPEVTQTPSHQVTQMGQEVILRCVPISNHLYFYWYRQILGQKVEFLVSFYNNEISEKSEIFDDQFSVERPDGSNFTLKIRSTKLEDSAMYFCASRADRGRNIQYFGAGTRLSVL.

The rearrangement links TRBV7-9 to TRBJ2-1; tentative D call: TRBD2 (6 bases). Deletions cut 5 bases from V and 7 bases from J, with 21 bases between. In germline, CDR1 is SEHNR, CDR2 FQNEAQ (reference sequence). The CDR3 totals 16 residues. The CDR3 protein is CASSPPTGGVGNEQFF. CDR3 sequence (DNA): TGTGCCAGCAGCCCACCCACGGGCGGGGTAGGAAATGAGCAGTTCTTC.

The table lists this clonotype with a few counts. In DNA form, the CDR3 reads TGTGCCAGCAGCCAAGAACTAGCGGGGCGAACAGATACGCAGTATTTT. This codes for CASSQELAGRTDTQYF. The chain links TRBV4-2 to TRBJ2-3, with 10 bases that match TRBD2. CDR3 size: 16 residues. Germline CDR1 and CDR2: LGHNA and YNFKEQ. Losses at the gene ends were 0 bases for V and 3 bases for J; bases not matched to a gene: 3.

This clonotype was picked up a small number of times. The rearrangement uses TRBV4-2 and TRBJ2-5, with a tentative D call TRBD2 (6 bases). Judging by the DNA end, TRBJ2-7 fits better; the J call may be wrong. Germline-derived CDR1 and CDR2 are LGHNA and YNFKEQ. The CDR3 sequence is 14 residues long. The CDR3 region has the DNA TGTGCCAGCTCCTCGGAGGGGAGAACCTACGAGCAGTACTTC. Encoded protein: CASSSEGRTYEQYF.

In its sample, this clonotype was seen a few times. The chain combines TRBV5-1 with TRBJ2-3; D might be TRBD2 (6 bases). The CDR3 runs to 15 residues. V gave up 0 bases and J gave up 5 bases, with 13 bases separating them. From germline, CDR1 is SGHRS and CDR2 YFSETQ. The CDR3, as DNA: TGCGCCAGCAGCTTGGGGAGGGTCCAAGTAGATACGCAGTATTTT. Translating gives CASSLGRVQVDTQYF. The full variable domain, with the rest looked up from reference TRBV5-1 and TRBJ2-3, is KAGVTQTPRYLIKTRGQQVTLSCSPISGHRSVSWYQQTPGQGLQFLFEYFSETQRNKGNFPGRFSGRQFSNSRSEMNVSTLELGDSALYLCASSLGRVQVDTQYFGPGTRLTVL.

This chain connects TRBV7-2 to TRBJ2-7; D call uncertain. The CDR3 has 13 residues. Trimming took 2 bases from V and 6 from J, leaving 11 bases between them. Germline V gene lookup returns CDR1 SGHTA and CDR2 FQGNSA. The CDR3 DNA sequence: TGTGCCAGCAGCTTAACAGCTCCGGGCGAGCAGTACTTC. This translates into CASSLTAPGEQYF. Complete variable domain (other parts from reference TRBV7-2 and TRBJ2-7): GAGVSQSPSNKVTEKGKDVELRCDPISGHTALYWYRQSLGQGLEFLIYFQGNSAPDKSGLPSDRFSAERTGGSVSTLTIQRTQQEDSAVYLCASSLTAPGEQYFGPGTRLTVT.

This clonotype came up a few times. This chain connects TRBV3-1 to TRBJ2-5; the D call may be TRBD1 or TRBD2 (5 bases each). Germline CDR1 is LGHDT and CDR2 is YNNKEL (reference sequence). This CDR3 is built from 17 residues. Trimming shortened V by 6 bases and J by 2 bases, and 22 bases separated the two germline ends. Written as DNA, the CDR3 is TGTGCCAGCAGAAAGGACCTTGGGGGTAGAAGGCAAGAGACCCAGTACTTC. Its protein is CASRKDLGGRRQETQYF.

This clonotype occurred a few times. V gene TRBV7-3 combines with J gene TRBJ2-1; D not certain. The CDR3 is 12 residues long. The ends were cut back, 2 bases at V and 6 bases at J, with 5 bases in the middle. The germline gives CDR1 SGHTA, CDR2 FQGTGA. The CDR3 is CASSLSSNEQFF. The DNA for the CDR3 is TGTGCCAGCAGCTTATCCAGCAATGAGCAGTTCTTC.

The chain combines TRBV27 with TRBJ2-5; D is undetermined. The J call may not be correct, given that the DNA end is closer to TRBJ2-7. The CDR3 has 12 residues. Per the germline V gene, CDR1 is MNHEY and CDR2 is SMNVEV (reference sequence). As DNA, the CDR3 is TGTGCCAGCAGTTTATTGGGGAACGAGCAGTACTTC. This encodes CASSLLGNEQYF.

The chain has TRBV12-3 or TRBV12-4 and TRBJ2-1; TRBD2 agrees at 7 bases. V lost 5 bases and J lost 0; bases outside the gene matches: 10. This CDR3 contains 17 residues. CDR3 protein: CASSPRWAGDSYNEQFF. In DNA, the CDR3 is TGTGCCAGCAGTCCCCGGTGGGCGGGGGACTCCTACAATGAGCAGTTCTTC.

This clonotype has more than one count but fewer than ten. J is TRBJ2-1 and V is TRBV20-1, with D perhaps matching TRBD1 (5 bases). Germline V gene sequence: CDR1 DFQATT, CDR2 SNEGSKA (reference sequence). The CDR3 is 12 amino acids. V was clipped by 7 bases and J by 0 bases, with 7 bases between them. In DNA form, the CDR3 reads TGCAGTGATCAGGGCTCCTACAATGAGCAGTTCTTC. This translates into CSDQGSYNEQFF.

The CDR3 region has the DNA TGTGCCAGCAGTTTGCTTCCAGGGTCTAACTATGGCTACACCTTC. Encoded protein: CASSLLPGSNYGYTF. J is TRBJ1-2 and V is TRBV12-3 or TRBV12-4; the D gene is possibly TRBD1 (5 bases). V was clipped by 3 bases and J by 0 bases, with 11 bases between them. The CDR3 sequence is 15 residues long.